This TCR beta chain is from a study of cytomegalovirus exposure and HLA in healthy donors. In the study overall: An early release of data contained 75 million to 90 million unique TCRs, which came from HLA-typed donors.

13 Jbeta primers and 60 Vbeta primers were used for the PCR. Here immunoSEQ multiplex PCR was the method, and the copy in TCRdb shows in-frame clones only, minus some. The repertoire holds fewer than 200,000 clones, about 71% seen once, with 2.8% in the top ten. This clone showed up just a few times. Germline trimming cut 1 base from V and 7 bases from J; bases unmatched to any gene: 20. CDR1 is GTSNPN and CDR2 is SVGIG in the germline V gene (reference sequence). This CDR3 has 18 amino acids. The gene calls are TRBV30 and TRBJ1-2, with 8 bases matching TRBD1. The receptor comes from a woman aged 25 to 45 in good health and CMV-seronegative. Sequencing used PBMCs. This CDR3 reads CAWSGGTKNRDRFGGYTF. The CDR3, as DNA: TGTGCCTGGAGTGGGGGAACAAAAAACCGGGACAGGTTCGGTGGCTACACCTTC.